What follows describes a single T cell receptor (beta chain). V was clipped by 7 bases and J by 5 bases; unmatched bases: 9. This CDR3 comprises 15 residues. CDR1 is MNHEY and CDR2 is SVGAGI in the germline V gene. Then a second PCR, running roughly 6 to 11 cycles, was carried out with a sample-barcoded 5' primer and a J-beta primer mix. MiXCR, run by TCRdb on the 5' RACE reads, gives a single entry per CDR3 protein. The data hold approximately 730,000 distinct CDR3 sequences, with 35% to 45% observed a single time. The sample, about 9.7 milliliters of peripheral blood, was drawn from each donor. The data belong to a study of blood T cells in healthy people across ages.

This receptor was taken from a woman in her sixties in good health. The specimen sequenced was blood. The chain combines TRBV6-5 with TRBJ2-3, with TRBD2 identical over 10 bases. The CDR3 is CASNPSGGARDTQYF. The CDR3 DNA follows: TGTGCCAGCAACCCGAGCGGGGGGGCCCGAGATACGCAGTATTTT.